This TCR beta chain was profiled in a study of CD8+ T cells in alopecia areata. About the study: At a dose of 5 to 10 mg twice daily, oral tofacitinib was given to treated patients. Study findings and constraints: Sequencing of scalp tissue also captures the resident alphabeta T cells of normal skin. An increase in clonality over normal scalp was evident in lesional scalp, especially alopecia totalis/universalis.

To note about this clone: Its antigen is unknown.

The ends were cut back, 4 bases at V and 6 bases at J, with 10 bases in the middle. CDR1 and CDR2 (germline): SGHDT, YYEEEE. CDR3 size: 12 residues. Investigators sorted PBMCs to obtain both CD4+ and CD8+ T cells. As the sequencing template, cDNA was produced by extracting RNA and reverse transcribing it. Sequencing used immunoSEQ multiplex PCR; TCRdb keeps in-frame clones, though not all of them. The sample records 150,000 or so clones, roughly 48% being singletons. This rearrangement joins TRBV5-6 to TRBJ1-2; D may be TRBD1 (6 bases). The sequence was obtained from a human donor with alopecia areata. Sequencing used CD4+ T cells sorted from blood. The CDR3 sequence is CASSPYRDGYTF. The CDR3 bases are TGTGCCAGCAGCCCCTACAGGGATGGCTACACCTTC. The full variable domain, rest sourced from reference TRBV5-6 and TRBJ1-2, is DAGVTQSPTHLIKTRGQQVTLRCSPKSGHDTVSWYQQALGQGPQFIFQYYEEEERQRGNFPDRFSGHQFPNYSSELNVNALLLGDSALYLCASSPYRDGYTFGSGTRLTVV.